The T cell receptor beta chain under discussion was sequenced for a study of long-term antiretroviral therapy in people with HIV. The study's findings and limits: ART-treated samples gained diversity yet remained below transplant donor controls. ART adherence, viral resistance and therapy changes were not recorded. Before ART, certain clones expanded, and these dominated the repertoire at all time points.

Runs used v3.0 of the immunoSEQ assay and were done at survey level. Measured with immunoSEQ multiplex PCR; TCRdb has only the in-frame clones, and not every one. The sample has 15,000 to 20,000 clones; approximately 78% are singletons. The V end was cut by 4 bases, the J end by 5 bases, with 11 bases between. The CDR3 is 13 residues long. Germline values: CDR1 SNHLY, CDR2 FYNNEI. Of note for this clone: The antigen is not known.

Every one of the participants with HIV received treatment in the United States. The V gene is TRBV2, the J gene TRBJ2-5; D might be TRBD2 (6 bases). The sample was unsorted PBMCs, taken 0.3 years after starting antiretroviral therapy. The clonotype originates from a man younger than 30 with HIV. The CDR3: CASSGPEGETQYF. The CDR3 DNA is TGTGCCAGCAGTGGACCGGAGGGGGAGACCCAGTACTTC.